A single sample gave rise to the 15 T cell receptor beta chains below, sequenced in a study of control samples from healthy donors and cancer patients. The method was immunoSEQ multiplex PCR; TCRdb's version includes in-frame clones alone and lacks a portion of them. The data show around 68,000 clones, over 65% seen once. Sample: blood. The receptors stem from a man in his fifties in good health.

V usage is TRBV6-2 or TRBV6-3 and J usage is TRBJ2-5, with 9 bases that match TRBD2. J lost 2 bases, V lost 5 bases, and 12 bases had no gene match. CDR1 and CDR2 (germline): MNHEY, SVGEGT. The CDR3 sequence is 17 residues long. This chain's CDR3 is CASSDHKRLAEQETQYF. CDR3 DNA sequence: TGTGCCAGCAGTGATCATAAGCGACTAGCGGAGCAAGAGACCCAGTACTTC.

The chain uses TRBV10-3 and TRBJ2-7; no firm D call. Trimming stripped 0 bases from V and 0 bases from J, with 15 bases between. CDR1 is ENHRY, CDR2 SYGVKD, per germline. The CDR3 extends over 17 amino acids. CDR3 sequence reads: CAISESNLVASSYEQYF. CDR3 sequence (DNA): TGTGCCATCAGTGAGTCGAACTTGGTGGCCAGCTCCTACGAGCAGTACTTC.

The rearrangement links TRBV6-5 to TRBJ1-5, with a possible D match to TRBD1 (6 bases). Trimming stripped 6 bases from V and 11 bases from J, with 14 bases between. This CDR3 is built from 12 residues. Germline assignment: CDR1 MNHEY and CDR2 SVGAGI. CDR3 residues: CASSPDSLSQHF. The CDR3 DNA is TGTGCCAGCAGCCCGGACAGCTTATCCCAGCATTTT.

This rearrangement joins TRBV6-5 to TRBJ2-1; 9 bases agree with TRBD2. Germline CDR1 MNHEY, CDR2 SVGAGI. CDR3 size: 15 residues. With 5 bases clipped from V and 15 bases from J, the junction kept 17 bases outside the gene matches. CDR3: CASSLHPTSGGPAFF. The CDR3 bases are TGTGCCAGCAGTCTCCACCCTACGAGCGGGGGGCCGGCGTTCTTC.

The chain is built from TRBV28 and TRBJ2-1, with D possibly matching TRBD1 (6 bases). Trimming removed 4 bases at V and 4 bases at J, with 26 bases between. This CDR3 is 19 amino acids long. CDR1 MDHEN and CDR2 SYDVKM come from the germline V gene. The CDR3 sequence: CASSSISAGVSLSYNEQFF. Here the CDR3 DNA reads TGTGCCAGCAGTTCTATTTCGGCAGGGGTTTCTCTGTCTTACAATGAGCAGTTCTTC. Based on the CDR3 plus reference TRBV28 and TRBJ2-1, the full variable domain is DVKVTQSSRYLVKRTGEKVFLECVQDMDHENMFWYRQDPGLGLRLIYFSYDVKMKEKGDIPEGYSVSREKKERFSLILESASTNQTSMYLCASSSISAGVSLSYNEQFFGPGTRLTVL.

The chain links TRBV12-1 to TRBJ2-3; the DNA was not used to check the table's D call, TRBD2. TRBV12-1 is reported as a pseudogene. The CDR3 sequence is 17 residues long. CDR3 nucleotide sequence: TGTGCCAGCAGCCGCAAGCGCGGGAGGGCCGGTACAGATACGCAGTATTTT. Translated, it gives CASSRKRGRAGTDTQYF.

This chain joins TRBV29-1 and TRBJ2-2; 7 bases are shared with TRBD2. Germline V CDR1 and CDR2: SQVTM, ANQGSEA. V shed 6 bases and J 3 bases; nucleotides not matched to a gene: 10. The CDR3 runs to 15 residues. The CDR3 spells CSVVWGRADTGELFF. The DNA for the CDR3 is TGCAGCGTCGTATGGGGGAGGGCGGACACCGGGGAGCTGTTTTTT.

This rearrangement joins TRBV7-9 to TRBJ1-1, with 11 bases fitting TRBD1. J was trimmed by 4 bases and V by 7 bases; bases with no gene match: 2. CDR3 length: 13 amino acids. CDR1 and CDR2 from the germline V gene are SEHNR and FQNEAQ (reference sequence). The CDR3 nucleotides read TGTGCCAGCACCGGGACAGGGGGCACTGAAGCTTTCTTT. Its translation is CASTGTGGTEAFF.

As DNA, the CDR3 is TGTGCCAGCAGCTTAGCCCCAGGGTTGGACACTGAAGCTTTCTTT. It yields the protein CASSLAPGLDTEAFF. This rearrangement joins TRBV7-6 to TRBJ1-1; weak D call: TRBD1 (5 bases). The CDR3 is made up of 15 amino acids. Per the germline V gene, CDR1 is SGHVS and CDR2 is FNYEAQ. Trimming took 0 bases from V and 3 from J, leaving 11 bases between them.

This rearrangement joins TRBV15 to TRBJ2-2; possibly TRBD1 for D (6 bases). The length of the CDR3 is 15 residues. Trimming removed 0 bases at V and 7 bases at J, with 12 bases between. Germline assignment: CDR1 LNHNV and CDR2 YYDKDF (reference sequence). CDR3 bases: TGTGCCACCAGCAGAGATGAGGGGGACGACGGGGAGCTGTTTTTT. Protein: CATSRDEGDDGELFF.

The rearrangement uses TRBV15 and TRBJ1-4; the D gene is possibly TRBD1 (5 bases). The CDR3 spans 14 residues. Trimming stripped 5 bases from V and 5 bases from J, with 12 bases between. Germline CDR1 is LNHNV and CDR2 is YYDKDF (reference sequence). The CDR3 DNA reads as TGTGCCACCAGCGGGGGGGTCACCAATGAAAAACTGTTTTTT. Amino acid sequence: CATSGGVTNEKLFF.

The rearrangement uses TRBV7-2 and TRBJ2-5; D is undetermined. V lost 5 bases and J lost 5, with 6 bases in between. This CDR3 region has 11 residues. Germline loops: CDR1 SGHTA, CDR2 FQGNSA. CDR3 DNA: TGTGCCAGCAGCCCAAGTGAGACCCAGTACTTC. It encodes CASSPSETQYF.

The chain couples TRBV5-1 to TRBJ2-1; 9 nucleotides match TRBD1. This CDR3 contains 15 residues. CDR1 is SGHRS and CDR2 is YFSETQ in the germline V gene. The V gene end was trimmed by 1 base and the J gene end by 6 bases; junction bases not matched to a gene: 5. CDR3 in amino acids: CASSLSGQGINEQFF. CDR3 nucleotides: TGCGCCAGCAGCTTGTCGGGACAGGGTATCAATGAGCAGTTCTTC.

J is TRBJ1-2 and V is TRBV19, with TRBD1 as a possible D gene (6 bases). From germline, CDR1 is LNHDA and CDR2 SQIVND (reference sequence). The germline V and J ends were trimmed by 3 bases and 3 bases, with 11 bases remaining between them. There are 14 residues in the CDR3. CDR3 nucleotides: TGTGCCAGTAGTATGACAGGAAGGTACTATGGCTACACCTTC. It specifies CASSMTGRYYGYTF.

This clone was recorded once. The chain joins TRBV6-5 to TRBJ2-1; the D gene is possibly TRBD2 (6 bases). The germline CDR1 and CDR2 sequences are MNHEY and SVGAGI. CDR3 length equals 14 residues. V was cut by 6 bases and J by 2 bases, with 11 bases left in between. The CDR3 spells CASSTGAAYNEQFF. CDR3 nucleotide sequence: TGTGCCAGCAGCACGGGAGCTGCCTACAATGAGCAGTTCTTC.